The clone carrying this TCR beta chain was detected a few times. Antigen specificity is unknown. The sample comes from a study of blood T cells in healthy people across ages. The study's findings and limits: With age, beta diversity per million T cells declined roughly linearly, significantly by roughly 40.

CDR3 length: 17 residues. V shed 0 bases and J 4 bases; nucleotides not matched to a gene: 5. The germline CDR1 and CDR2 sequences are SGHRS and YFSETQ. With a J-beta primer mix and a sample-barcoded 5' primer, a second PCR ran about 7 to 12 cycles. One entry per CDR3 protein results from TCRdb running MiXCR on the 5' RACE reads. Among 540,000 or so distinct CDR3 sequences, around half were seen once, and the ten largest hold roughly 25%. The clonotype originates from a man older than 75 in good health. Material for sequencing was blood. V and J are TRBV5-1 and TRBJ2-3; 13 bases agree with TRBD2. CDR3 coding DNA: TGCGCCAGCAGCTTGGTACTAGCGGGAGGGCCGGCAGATACGCAGTATTTT. Amino acids: CASSLVLAGGPADTQYF.